The 6 T cell receptor beta chains listed next were all sequenced from one sample in a study of blood T cell repertoires in COVID-19. Sequenced by immunoSEQ multiplex PCR; TCRdb stores in-frame clones only, minus some. This table has about 240,000 clones, around 86% appearing once. Sequences were obtained from PBMCs or T cells enriched from blood (not recorded which). The receptors were sampled from a middle-aged woman with acute COVID-19.

This clone was recorded a few times. J is TRBJ2-1 and V is TRBV11-3, with 7 positions matching TRBD2. The ends lost 6 bases at V and 6 bases at J; junction bases unmatched: 11. The CDR3 has 15 residues. The germline CDR1 and CDR2 sequences are SGHNT and YENEEA. CDR3 sequence: CASRPGGGRGNEQFF. For the CDR3, the DNA is TGTGCCAGCAGACCAGGCGGGGGTAGAGGCAATGAGCAGTTCTTC.

The CDR3 sequence: CASSQDVSSRGQYF. The CDR3 nucleotides read TGTGCCAGCAGCCAAGATGTGTCCTCAAGGGGCCAGTACTTC. The V and J genes are TRBV3-1 (or the pseudogene TRBV3-2) and TRBJ2-5, with D possibly TRBD1 on 5 matching bases. Germline CDR1 and CDR2: LGHDT and YNNKEL (reference sequence). V lost 0 bases and J 10 bases, leaving 15 bases between the germline ends. The CDR3 consists of 14 residues.

This chain joins TRBV9 and TRBJ1-6; 7 bases match TRBD1. This CDR3 has 15 amino acids. The V and J ends lost 4 bases and 7 bases, in that order; junction bases with no gene match: 8. The germline gives CDR1 SGDLS, CDR2 YYNGEE. CDR3 DNA: TGTGCCAGCAGCAGAACAGGGGCCGCAAATTCACCCCTCCACTTT. Translating it yields CASSRTGAANSPLHF.

The chain combines TRBV19 with TRBJ1-4, with 8 bases fitting TRBD1. The V gene end was trimmed by 6 bases and the J gene end by 8 bases; junction bases not matched to a gene: 8. CDR1 LNHDA and CDR2 SQIVND come from the germline V gene (reference sequence). The CDR3 has 14 amino acids. The CDR3 DNA is TGTGCCAGTAGGACCACAGGGGGTGGGGAAAAACTGTTTTTT. Its translation is CASRTTGGGEKLFF.

The rearrangement joins TRBV6-5 to TRBJ2-3, with 7 bases fitting TRBD1. The germline gives CDR1 MNHEY, CDR2 SVGAGI. The CDR3 loop spans 14 amino acids. V dropped 6 bases and J dropped 5; count of bases not matched to a gene: 8. CDR3 DNA: TGTGCCAGCAGACAGGGGCCCCGGGTAGATACGCAGTATTTT. Amino acid sequence: CASRQGPRVDTQYF.

This clone was recorded a few times. The chain couples TRBV2 to TRBJ2-2; 7 bases are shared with TRBD2. V was clipped by 4 bases and J by 0 bases; unmatched bases: 2. This CDR3 is built from 15 residues. The germline V gene has CDR1 SNHLY and CDR2 FYNNEI. The CDR3 nucleotides are TGTGCCAGCAGTGGTAGCGGGTCGAACACCGGGGAGCTGTTTTTT. Protein product: CASSGSGSNTGELFF.